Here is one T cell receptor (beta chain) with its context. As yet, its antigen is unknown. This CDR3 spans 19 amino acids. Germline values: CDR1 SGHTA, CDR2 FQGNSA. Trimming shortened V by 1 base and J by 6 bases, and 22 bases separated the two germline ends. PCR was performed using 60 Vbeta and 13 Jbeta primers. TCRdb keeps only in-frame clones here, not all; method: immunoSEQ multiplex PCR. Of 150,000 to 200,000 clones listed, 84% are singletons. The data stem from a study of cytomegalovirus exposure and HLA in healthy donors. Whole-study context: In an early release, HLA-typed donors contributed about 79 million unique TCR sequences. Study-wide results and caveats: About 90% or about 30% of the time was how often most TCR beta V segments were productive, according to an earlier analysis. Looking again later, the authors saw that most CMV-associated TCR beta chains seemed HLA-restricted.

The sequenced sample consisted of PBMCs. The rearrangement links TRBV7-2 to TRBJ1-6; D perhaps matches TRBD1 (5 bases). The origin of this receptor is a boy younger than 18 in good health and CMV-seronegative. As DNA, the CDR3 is TGTGCCAGCAGCTTAGAGCCTGGCTGGGGCCGAGTTTTTAATTCACCCCTCCACTTT. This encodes CASSLEPGWGRVFNSPLHF.